This TCR beta chain was retrieved from a study of shared clonotypes between healthy human individuals. Study-wide context: For every donor, three CD4 naive, three CD4 memory, two CD8 naive and one CD8 memory plates were used. Whole-study findings and limits: Among non-shared clonotypes, generation probabilities were lower than among those shared by all four donors. Blood alone was sampled, and tissue repertoires likely differ. Among donors, the sharing of clonotypes was expected to be influenced by sequencing depth.

Measured with immunoSEQ multiplex PCR; TCRdb has only the in-frame clones, and not every one. The sample includes about 640,000 clones, more than 70% of them seen just once. Germline V gives CDR1 SGHRS, CDR2 YFSETQ. CDR3 length: 14 amino acids. Trimming shortened V by 0 bases and J by 2 bases, and 8 bases separated the two germline ends. Points on this clone: The target antigen is unknown. Other DNA sequences in this sample translate to the same CDR3.

This receptor was taken from a woman aged 25 to 39 in good health. This chain links TRBV5-1 with TRBJ2-5; D is undetermined. Material: memory CD4+ T cells sorted from blood. Subset denoted: CD45RA-negative fraction. For the CDR3, the DNA is TGCGCCAGCAGCTTGGGGACGGATCAAGAGACCCAGTACTTC. This translates into CASSLGTDQETQYF.